A single sample is the source of the 17 T cell receptor beta chains below, sequenced in a study of T cell responses to AZD1222 COVID-19 vaccine (dated by TCRdb to about 2021). In light of the paper, this sample's time point label describes: baseline before first vaccination. The method behind the library was the immunoSEQ multiplex PCR assay. TCRdb retrieved this table from immuneACCESS and kept in-frame rearrangements only. Not all clones are present; in checked studies, unresolved V genes account for under half, and no reason is known for the remainder. The sample records more than 95,000 clones, roughly nine tenths of which are singletons. The ten largest clones add up to approximately 7.5% of the sample. Material: peripheral blood, obtained on day 0 of AZD1222 vaccination. These receptors were collected from an adult in good health.

This chain joins TRBV5-6 and TRBJ1-6, with D unclear. Per the germline V gene, CDR1 is SGHDT and CDR2 is YYEEEE. With 5 bases removed from V and 4 bases from J, the gap between germline ends came to 7 bases. The CDR3 is 13 residues long. The CDR3 DNA reads as TGTGCCAGCAGAGGACGGTATAATTCACCCCTCCACTTT. It encodes CASRGRYNSPLHF.

The chain is built from TRBV5-5 and TRBJ1-1; 9 bases line up with TRBD1. The J segment lost 8 bases and the V segment lost 3 bases, leaving 20 bases of the junction unmatched. CDR1 is SGHKS, CDR2 YYEKEE, per germline (reference sequence). This CDR3 contains 18 residues. The CDR3 DNA reads TGTGCCAGCAGCTCCCAGCCGTCGGACAGGGGCACGTCTTTCGAAGCTTTCTTT. The encoded protein is CASSSQPSDRGTSFEAFF.

DNA of the CDR3: TGTGCCAGCAGCAGGGGGGTTGACACTGAAGCTTTCTTT. This sequence encodes CASSRGVDTEAFF. This rearrangement joins TRBV7-3 to TRBJ1-1, with a possible D match to TRBD1 (6 bases). V was cut by 5 bases and J by 3 bases, with 10 bases left in between. Germline-derived CDR1 and CDR2 are SGHTA and FQGTGA. The CDR3 length is 13 residues.

The rearrangement links TRBV3-1 (or the pseudogene TRBV3-2) to TRBJ2-7; TRBD1 is a possible D gene (5 bases). CDR1 is LGHDT and CDR2 is YNNKEL in the germline V gene (reference sequence). The CDR3 extends over 14 amino acids. V lost 0 bases and J 5 bases, leaving 11 bases between the germline ends. CDR3 sequence: CASSQEQGKNEQYF. DNA of the CDR3: TGTGCCAGCAGCCAAGAGCAGGGTAAGAACGAGCAGTACTTC.

The CDR3 DNA reads as TGTGCCAGCAGCCGGCGGGGCTACGAGCAGTACTTC. Amino acids: CASSRRGYEQYF. The chain couples TRBV7-9 to TRBJ2-7; a weak D match, TRBD2 (6 bases). CDR3 length: 12 residues. Trimming removed 5 bases at V and 3 bases at J, with 8 bases between. CDR1 is SEHNR and CDR2 is FQNEAQ in the germline V gene (reference sequence).

The rearrangement joins TRBV14 to TRBJ2-1, with 9 bases identical to TRBD2. Germline V gene lookup returns CDR1 SGHDN and CDR2 FVKESK. The CDR3 has 17 residues. Trimming at V came to 4 bases and at J to 4 bases, leaving 11 bases not matched to a gene. The CDR3 coding sequence is TGTGCCAGCAGCCTGACTCATCGGACTAGCGTTTACAATGAGCAGTTCTTC. Translating gives CASSLTHRTSVYNEQFF.

This rearrangement joins TRBV7-9 to TRBJ2-1; 8 positions agree with TRBD2. The CDR3 runs to 15 residues. Germline assignment: CDR1 SEHNR and CDR2 FQNEAQ (reference sequence). The V gene end was trimmed by 8 bases and the J gene end by 3 bases; junction bases not matched to a gene: 9. This CDR3 is CASRAAGGLYNEQFF. As DNA, the CDR3 is TGTGCCAGCCGCGCGGCGGGAGGCCTCTACAATGAGCAGTTCTTC.

The genes are TRBV5-1 and TRBJ2-7; 9 positions match TRBD2. The junction had 5 bases not matched to a gene; V was cut back by 0 bases and J by 7 bases. This CDR3 spans 14 amino acids. Germline V gives CDR1 SGHRS, CDR2 YFSETQ. CDR3 in amino acids: CASSLGLAATEQYF. DNA of the CDR3: TGCGCCAGCAGCTTGGGACTAGCGGCCACGGAGCAGTACTTC.

The table lists this clone with a few counts. The chain links TRBV19 to TRBJ2-2; D might be TRBD1 (8 bases). CDR3 length: 15 residues. The V end lost 8 bases, the J end lost 6 bases, and 19 bases lay between the germline ends. Per the germline V gene, CDR1 is LNHDA and CDR2 is SQIVND (reference sequence). This CDR3 reads CASRKTGGAPGELFF. As DNA, the CDR3 is TGTGCCAGTCGGAAAACAGGGGGGGCCCCCGGGGAGCTGTTTTTT.

V is TRBV28 and J is TRBJ1-2; D not resolved. In germline, CDR1 is MDHEN, CDR2 SYDVKM. Trimming shortened V by 6 bases and J by 8 bases, and 13 bases separated the two germline ends. The CDR3 consists of 12 residues. CDR3 sequence: CASRIGSRGYTF. The CDR3 nucleotides read TGTGCCAGCAGAATAGGCTCCCGGGGCTACACCTTC.

The V gene is TRBV7-6, the J gene TRBJ2-1; TRBD2 might be the D (7 bases). Germline V gives CDR1 SGHVS, CDR2 FNYEAQ. The CDR3 runs to 15 residues. V dropped 5 bases and J dropped 7 bases, with 18 bases sitting between them. CDR3 sequence reads: CASSGGGVLGNEQFF. CDR3 DNA: TGTGCCAGCAGCGGAGGGGGGGTCCTTGGGAATGAGCAGTTCTTC. Full variable domain (rest looked up from reference TRBV7-6 and TRBJ2-1): GAGVSQSPRYKVTKRGQDVALRCDPISGHVSLYWYRQALGQGPEFLTYFNYEAQQDKSGLPNDRFSAERPEGSISTLTIQRTEQRDSAMYRCASSGGGVLGNEQFFGPGTRLTVL.

V is TRBV28 and J is TRBJ2-4, with D tentatively TRBD2 (7 bases). CDR1 and CDR2 from the germline V gene are MDHEN and SYDVKM. CDR3 length: 18 amino acids. Between the trimmed V and J ends, which lost 4 bases and 3 bases, there was a span of 22 bases. The CDR3 nucleotides are TGTGCCAGCAGTTCCCGCCCCTCGGGGGGCTCAGGCAAAAACATTCAGTACTTC. This gives the protein CASSSRPSGGSGKNIQYF. The full variable domain, completed using reference TRBV28 and TRBJ2-4, is DVKVTQSSRYLVKRTGEKVFLECVQDMDHENMFWYRQDPGLGLRLIYFSYDVKMKEKGDIPEGYSVSREKKERFSLILESASTNQTSMYLCASSSRPSGGSGKNIQYFGAGTRLSVL.

V is TRBV18 and J is TRBJ2-7, with no clear D. The germline gives CDR1 KGHSH, CDR2 LQKENI. The V end lost 0 bases, the J end lost 3 bases, and 6 bases lay between the germline ends. The CDR3 runs to 13 residues. The CDR3 nucleotides are TGTGCCAGCTCACCACCGGTAGTCTACGAGCAGTACTTC. Encoded protein: CASSPPVVYEQYF.

The rearrangement uses TRBV6-6 and TRBJ1-4; 10 bases fit TRBD1. Trimming took 5 bases from V and 0 from J; bases not matched to a gene: 9. CDR1 and CDR2 from the germline V gene are MNHNY and SVGAGI (reference sequence). This CDR3 region has 18 residues. In DNA form, the CDR3 reads TGTGCCAGCAGTCAGGGACAGGGGACCCTTGCAACTAATGAAAAACTGTTTTTT. Protein sequence: CASSQGQGTLATNEKLFF.

The chain links TRBV18 to TRBJ1-1, with 10 bases fitting TRBD1. With 6 bases clipped from V and 5 bases from J, the junction kept 12 bases outside the gene matches. Per germline, CDR1 KGHSH and CDR2 LQKENI. The CDR3 is made up of 16 amino acids. The CDR3 region is CASSTQTGGLGTEAFF. CDR3 bases: TGTGCCAGCTCCACCCAGACAGGGGGCCTGGGGACTGAAGCTTTCTTT.

The chain is built from TRBV7-9 and TRBJ2-2; no definite D call. Trimming took 5 bases from V and 1 from J, leaving 8 bases between them. The germline gives CDR1 SEHNR, CDR2 FQNEAQ (reference sequence). The CDR3 consists of 14 residues. The CDR3 DNA sequence: TGTGCCAGCAGCAACCCCCTGAACACCGGGGAGCTGTTTTTT. Translating it yields CASSNPLNTGELFF. Full variable domain (rest looked up from reference TRBV7-9 and TRBJ2-2): DTGVSQNPRHKITKRGQNVTFRCDPISEHNRLYWYRQTLGQGPEFLTYFQNEAQLEKSRLLSDRFSAERPKGSFSTLEIQRTEQGDSAMYLCASSNPLNTGELFFGEGSRLTVL.

This chain uses TRBV10-3 with TRBJ1-4; D is possibly TRBD1 (6 bases). Trimming left V 2 bases short and J 2 bases short, with 15 bases between. Germline CDR1 is ENHRY and CDR2 is SYGVKD. The CDR3 extends over 17 amino acids. The CDR3 loop is CAISEPGRGGTNEKLFF. The CDR3 DNA is TGTGCCATCAGTGAGCCGGGCAGGGGAGGGACTAATGAAAAACTGTTTTTT.